This T cell receptor (beta chain) is from a study of blood T cell repertoires in COVID-19. Across the study: There were acute and convalescent COVID-19 samples, and they came from the United States, Italy and Spain. PBMCs, B-cell-depleted T cells, or T cells were the source of the cDNA or gDNA that made up the material.

Authors' processing steps: Nucleated cell number was recorded as an estimate derived from reference gene primer amplification. TCRdb's copy holds only in-frame clones and misses some; the assay was immunoSEQ multiplex PCR. The D gene and trimming were derived from the DNA, and the V and J assignments and clone size from that table. Among about 98,000 clones, 82% were seen once, and the ten largest hold 15% to 20%. This CDR3 has 15 amino acids. The chain joins TRBV21-1 to TRBJ1-4. TRBV21-1 is classified as a pseudogene. Source material: peripheral blood. The source of this sequence is a man at least 80 years old with acute or convalescent COVID-19. CDR3 DNA: TGTGCCGGCTGGGTCCAAGGGGGGGCAGGAGAAAAACTGTTTTTT. It is translated as CAGWVQGGAGEKLFF.